This TCR beta chain was recovered during a study of T cells in Graves' hyperthyroidism and ophthalmopathy. Amplification of TCR beta CDR3 regions used RNA as the template. Carried out on the TCR CDR3, a first-round RT-PCR used the HTBI primer set. TCRdb ran MiXCR on the multiplex PCR reads and lists one entry per CDR3 protein. This sample yields about 560,000 distinct CDR3 sequences, of which 14% are seen a single time; 11% to 15% belongs to the top ten. This CDR3 spans 15 amino acids. The V gene's germline CDR1 is LGHDT and CDR2 YNNKEL (reference sequence). V was pared by 1 base and J by 1 base, with 11 bases between. With a duration under 2 months, the hyperthyroidism was newly diagnosed in patients aged 18 to 65.

The origin of this receptor is a middle-aged woman with Graves' hyperthyroidism. The specimen sequenced was blood. This rearrangement joins TRBV3-1 to TRBJ2-7; D may match TRBD1 or TRBD2 (5 bases each). The chain's CDR3 is CASSQVRDPSYEQYF. The CDR3 nucleotides read TGTGCCAGCAGCCAAGTCCGGGACCCGTCCTACGAGCAGTACTTC.